This is a list of T cell receptor beta chains from one sample in a study of blood T cell repertoires in COVID-19. The table came from immunoSEQ multiplex PCR; TCRdb's copy has only in-frame clones and leaves some out. Of fewer than 350,000 clones detected, around 88% appear once; the ten largest clones hold 6%. Sample: PBMCs or T cells enriched from blood (not recorded which). These receptors were obtained from a woman aged 40 to 50 who had recovered from COVID-19. CDR3s leave out the opening cysteine and the closing phenylalanine or tryptophan. Fields, in order: CDR3 protein, V gene, J gene.

CDR3aa: SASGHARDSQPQH; v_gene: TRBV20-1; j_gene: TRBJ1-5
CDR3aa: ASSTRDVNTEAF; v_gene: TRBV5-7; j_gene: TRBJ1-1
CDR3aa: ASSETRYSNQPQH; v_gene: TRBV6-1; j_gene: TRBJ1-5
CDR3aa: ASSLREAGRGELF; v_gene: TRBV28; j_gene: TRBJ2-2
CDR3aa: ASSTAGPLAADTQY; v_gene: TRBV11-2; j_gene: TRBJ2-3
CDR3aa: ASGRNNEQF; v_gene: TRBV6-5; j_gene: TRBJ2-1
CDR3aa: ASSQAVWDRGHVHEKLF; v_gene: TRBV23-1; j_gene: TRBJ1-4
CDR3aa: AWSVRGFRYNEQF; v_gene: TRBV30; j_gene: TRBJ2-1
CDR3aa: ATSDSRATGFVQPQH; v_gene: TRBV24-1; j_gene: TRBJ1-5
CDR3aa: ASRDRTGEGLYGVTGELF; v_gene: TRBV5-1; j_gene: TRBJ2-2
CDR3aa: ASSLNSGRATSYNEQF; v_gene: TRBV6-2/TRBV6-3; j_gene: TRBJ2-1
CDR3aa: ASSFPDSREKLF; v_gene: TRBV28; j_gene: TRBJ1-4
CDR3aa: ASSSPGTEKDEKLF; v_gene: TRBV5-6; j_gene: TRBJ1-4
CDR3aa: ASSYSSVTGANYGYT; v_gene: TRBV6-2/TRBV6-3; j_gene: TRBJ1-2
CDR3aa: ASSQAPGESTDTQY; v_gene: TRBV4-1; j_gene: TRBJ2-3
CDR3aa: ASSPMGSGVYNEQF; v_gene: TRBV7-2; j_gene: TRBJ2-1
CDR3aa: ASSFPGRGIYEQY; v_gene: TRBV12-1; j_gene: TRBJ2-7
CDR3aa: ASSYISGGYNEQF; v_gene: TRBV6-5; j_gene: TRBJ2-1
CDR3aa: ASTGASGNYEQY; v_gene: TRBV28; j_gene: TRBJ2-7
CDR3aa: ATGTPMNTEAF; v_gene: TRBV15; j_gene: TRBJ1-1
CDR3aa: ASEGSYEQY; v_gene: TRBV3-1/TRBV3-2; j_gene: TRBJ2-7
CDR3aa: ASIPTGLAARELF; v_gene: TRBV19; j_gene: TRBJ2-2
CDR3aa: ASSSSRGYNEQF; v_gene: TRBV21-1; j_gene: TRBJ2-1
CDR3aa: ASSQDYKSSLHNEQF; v_gene: TRBV4-2; j_gene: TRBJ2-1
CDR3aa: ASFSPGEHSGNTIY; v_gene: TRBV28; j_gene: TRBJ1-3
CDR3aa: ASSQDGKDDYGYT; v_gene: TRBV6-2/TRBV6-3; j_gene: TRBJ1-2
CDR3aa: ASSFGGSMNTEAF; v_gene: TRBV7-2; j_gene: TRBJ1-1
CDR3aa: ASSYNRDYGYT; v_gene: TRBV6-5; j_gene: TRBJ1-2
CDR3aa: AITKQGVGYGYT; v_gene: TRBV10-3; j_gene: TRBJ1-2
CDR3aa: ASSTSGRATDTQY; v_gene: TRBV5-1; j_gene: TRBJ2-3